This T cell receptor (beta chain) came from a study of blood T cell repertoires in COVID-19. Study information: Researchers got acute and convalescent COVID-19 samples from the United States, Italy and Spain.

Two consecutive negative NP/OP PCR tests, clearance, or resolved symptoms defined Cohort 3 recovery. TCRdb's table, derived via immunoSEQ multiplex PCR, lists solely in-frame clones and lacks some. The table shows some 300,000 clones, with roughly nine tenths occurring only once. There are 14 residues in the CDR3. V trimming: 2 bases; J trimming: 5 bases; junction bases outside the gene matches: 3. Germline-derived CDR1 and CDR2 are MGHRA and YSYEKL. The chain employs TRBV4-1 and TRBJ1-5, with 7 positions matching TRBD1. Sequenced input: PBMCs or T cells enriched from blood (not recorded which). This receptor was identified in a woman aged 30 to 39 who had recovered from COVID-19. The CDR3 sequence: CASSQRQGYQPQHF. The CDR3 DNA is TGCGCCAGCAGCCAAAGACAGGGTTATCAGCCCCAGCATTTT.